A selection of T cell receptor beta chains follows, all from one sample in a study of T cell changes during pregnancy in multiple sclerosis. The protocol was immunoSEQ multiplex PCR, while the TCRdb copy is restricted to in-frame clones and leaves out a portion. The table shows under 110,000 clones, with 85% to 95% occurring only once. Sequenced material: peripheral blood, taken after pregnancy. Receptors were obtained from a female donor with multiple sclerosis, enrolled in a pregnancy study. Both conserved end residues are part of each CDR3. A D gene is named only where the DNA matches it firmly. Some rows mark clone size as missing; the rest say once, few, many or name a class of expanded clone.

J,size,V,D,CDR3,DNA
TRBJ2-5,once,TRBV30,TRBD1,CAWTLDRGYETQYF,TGTGCCTGGACCTTAGACAGGGGGTACGAGACCCAGTACTTC
TRBJ1-1,NA,TRBV5-1,NA,CASSPRGTGNTEAFF,TGCGCCAGCAGCCCGAGGGGGACGGGGAACACTGAAGCTTTCTTT
TRBJ2-5,NA,TRBV18,NA,CASSPGSLKQETQYF,TGTGCCAGCTCACCAGGGAGCTTAAAACAAGAGACCCAGTACTTC
TRBJ2-7,NA,TRBV28,NA,CASSYPSSKGTVRYEQYF,TGTGCCAGCAGTTACCCAAGTTCCAAGGGGACTGTTCGCTACGAGCAGTACTTC
TRBJ2-7,NA,TRBV5-1,TRBD2,CASSLVFGASGGTQYYEQYF,TGCGCCAGCAGCTTAGTTTTCGGGGCTAGCGGAGGGACTCAGTACTACGAGCAGTACTTC
TRBJ1-3,NA,TRBV30,TRBD1,CAYQTGGTGNTIYF,TGTGCCTATCAAACAGGGGGAACTGGAAACACCATATATTTT
TRBJ2-7,NA,TRBV27,TRBD2,CASTNGTSGGRTYEQYF,TGTGCCAGCACCAACGGGACTAGCGGGGGGCGTACCTACGAGCAGTACTTC
TRBJ1-1,NA,TRBV7-3,NA,CASSLEPPSRGGDTEAFF,TGTGCCAGCAGCTTAGAACCCCCTTCCCGGGGTGGGGACACTGAAGCTTTCTTT
TRBJ2-4,NA,TRBV6-1,TRBD1,CASSAFLTGASSKNIQYF,TGTGCCAGCAGTGCCTTTTTGACAGGGGCCTCTAGCAAAAACATTCAGTACTTC
TRBJ1-1,few,TRBV6-5,NA,CASRNPGVEAFF,TGTGCCAGCAGGAACCCGGGGGTTGAAGCTTTCTTT
TRBJ1-2,many,TRBV9,TRBD1,CASSETGGAGGYTF,TGTGCCAGCAGCGAGACAGGGGGCGCAGGGGGCTACACCTTC
TRBJ1-4,NA,TRBV9,TRBD1,CASSGTGVEEKLFF,TGTGCCAGCAGCGGGACAGGGGTGGAGGAAAAACTGTTTTTT
TRBJ2-1,NA,TRBV28,TRBD2,CASSPMVAGREQFF,TGTGCCAGCAGCCCCATGGTAGCGGGACGCGAGCAGTTCTTC
TRBJ2-4,NA,TRBV6-1,TRBD2,CASSEGGTRGLLAKNIQYF,TGTGCCAGCAGTGAAGGTGGGACTAGGGGCCTTTTGGCCAAAAACATTCAGTACTTC
TRBJ1-5,NA,TRBV19,NA,CARAGQHSNQPQHF,TGTGCCAGGGCGGGGCAGCATAGCAATCAGCCCCAGCATTTT
TRBJ1-5,few,TRBV7-9,NA,CASSLARAYSNQPQHF,TGTGCCAGCAGCTTAGCGCGGGCTTATAGCAATCAGCCCCAGCATTTT
TRBJ1-2,NA,TRBV19,TRBD1,CASSIDNRGRYGYTF,TGTGCCAGTAGTATAGACAACAGGGGTCGTTATGGCTACACCTTC
TRBJ1-1,NA,TRBV29-1,NA,CSVVGAANTEAFF,TGCAGCGTTGTAGGGGCGGCGAACACTGAAGCTTTCTTT
TRBJ2-5,NA,TRBV7-2,TRBD2,CASSSLPGTSGKGGGTQYF,TGTGCCAGCAGCTCCCTCCCCGGGACTAGCGGAAAAGGGGGCGGGACCCAGTACTTC
TRBJ2-1,NA,TRBV30,TRBD2,CAWRAAGTSIKFF,TGTGCCTGGAGGGCCGCGGGGACTAGCATTAAGTTCTTC
TRBJ1-3,NA,TRBV7-9,TRBD1,CASSLEQGEGNTIYF,TGTGCCAGCAGCTTAGAGCAGGGGGAAGGAAACACCATATATTTT
TRBJ1-2,NA,TRBV28,TRBD1,CASSSFRQGAGYGYTF,TGTGCCAGCAGTTCTTTTAGACAGGGGGCAGGGTATGGCTACACCTTC
TRBJ2-1,NA,TRBV27,NA,CASSPLGPRGNEQFF,TGTGCCAGCAGTCCCCTAGGCCCTAGGGGGAATGAGCAGTTCTTC
TRBJ2-5,NA,TRBV5-6,TRBD2,CASSRATGGRRRETQYF,TGTGCCAGCAGCCGGGCCACTGGCGGGAGACGGCGGGAGACCCAGTACTTC
TRBJ2-7,NA,TRBV10-3,TRBD2,CAIRNSGEATYEQYF,TGTGCCATCAGAAATAGCGGGGAAGCCACCTACGAGCAGTACTTC
TRBJ1-4,NA,TRBV15,NA,CATSRESATNEKLFF,TGTGCCACCAGCAGAGAGTCTGCAACTAATGAAAAACTGTTTTTT
TRBJ1-3,NA,TRBV28,TRBD1,CASSLDRGRTGNTIYF,TGTGCCAGCAGTTTAGACAGGGGGAGAACTGGAAACACCATATATTTT
TRBJ2-7,NA,TRBV19,NA,CASSPRASSYEQYF,TGTGCCAGTAGTCCTCGAGCGTCCTCCTACGAGCAGTACTTC
TRBJ1-6,NA,TRBV14,NA,CASSQVTGGHSPLHF,TGTGCCAGCAGCCAAGTCACGGGGGGCCATTCACCCCTCCACTTT
TRBJ2-3,once,TRBV5-4,NA,CASSLGASPDTQYF,TGTGCCAGCAGCTTGGGAGCCTCCCCAGATACGCAGTATTTT
TRBJ1-6,NA,TRBV27,NA,CASSHQTARAWNSPLHF,TGTGCCAGCAGTCACCAAACAGCGCGGGCTTGGAATTCACCCCTCCACTTT
TRBJ1-4,NA,TRBV6-1,NA,CASTRGFGNEKLFF,TGTGCCAGCACGAGGGGGTTTGGAAATGAAAAACTGTTTTTT
TRBJ2-5,NA,TRBV5-1,NA,CASSLDFITQETQYF,TGCGCCAGCAGCTTGGATTTTATTACTCAAGAGACCCAGTACTTC
TRBJ2-1,NA,TRBV4-1,TRBD2,CASSPQAGLVNNEQFF,TGCGCCAGCAGCCCGCAAGCGGGGCTGGTAAACAATGAGCAGTTCTTC
TRBJ2-5,once,TRBV19,TRBD2,CASNAGGDQETQYF,TGTGCCAGTAACGCGGGAGGGGACCAAGAGACCCAGTACTTC
TRBJ2-7,NA,TRBV7-9,NA,CASSSGDSEQYF,TGTGCCAGCAGCTCAGGGGATTCCGAGCAGTACTTC
TRBJ2-3,once,TRBV18,NA,CASSIVGHSDTQYF,TGTGCCAGCTCAATAGTGGGACATTCAGATACGCAGTATTTT
TRBJ1-1,NA,TRBV19,TRBD1,CASSMMIGTGAMNTEAFF,TGTGCCAGTAGTATGATGATTGGGACAGGGGCGATGAACACTGAAGCTTTCTTT
TRBJ1-2,NA,TRBV6-1,TRBD1,CASREKDRVGRRNYGYTF,TGTGCCAGCAGGGAAAAGGACAGGGTCGGTCGGAGGAACTATGGCTACACCTTC
TRBJ2-5,NA,TRBV5-1,NA,CASSGWGREETQYF,TGCGCCAGCAGCGGGTGGGGTAGGGAGGAGACCCAGTACTTC
TRBJ1-1,NA,TRBV10-3,TRBD1,CAITKDRANQAFF,TGTGCCATCACCAAGGACAGGGCGAATCAAGCTTTCTTT
TRBJ1-2,NA,TRBV4-1,TRBD1,CASSQNFPGQGLGGYTF,TGCGCCAGCAGCCAAAATTTTCCGGGACAGGGGTTAGGCGGCTACACCTTC
TRBJ2-2,NA,TRBV19,NA,CASIQGGANTGELFF,TGTGCCAGTATCCAAGGAGGGGCGAACACCGGGGAGCTGTTTTTT
TRBJ2-2,NA,TRBV30,TRBD1,CAWSGYRDRGSGELFF,TGTGCCTGGAGTGGCTACCGGGACAGGGGGTCCGGGGAGCTGTTTTTT
TRBJ2-3,NA,TRBV5-1,TRBD1,CASSADGTGSTQYF,TGCGCCAGCAGCGCAGACGGGACAGGCAGTACGCAGTATTTT
TRBJ1-2,NA,TRBV27,NA,CASSQTQGCTF,TGTGCCAGCAGCCAGACTCAGGGATGCACCTTC
TRBJ1-3,NA,TRBV18,NA,CASSPLGDSGNTIYF,TGTGCCAGCTCACCATTGGGCGACTCTGGAAACACCATATATTTT
TRBJ2-7,NA,TRBV5-1,TRBD1,CASSSGQGSGEQYF,TGCGCCAGCAGCTCGGGACAGGGGTCCGGCGAGCAGTACTTC
TRBJ2-6,NA,TRBV5-1,TRBD1,CASSPGGQGNPGANVLTF,TGCGCCAGCAGCCCGGGGGGACAGGGAAATCCTGGGGCCAACGTCCTGACTTTC
TRBJ2-1,NA,TRBV5-6,TRBD1,CASSLVGTANEQFF,TGTGCCAGCAGCTTGGTTGGGACAGCCAATGAGCAGTTCTTC
TRBJ2-3,once,TRBV2,NA,CASPQGRKDTQYF,TGTGCCAGCCCTCAAGGGAGGAAGGATACGCAGTATTTT
TRBJ2-1,once,TRBV6-5,NA,CASSYVAGNEQFF,TGTGCCAGCAGTTACGTTGCGGGCAATGAGCAGTTCTTC
TRBJ2-6,NA,TRBV5-1,NA,CASSLSGANVLTF,TGCGCCAGCAGCCTTTCTGGGGCCAACGTCCTGACTTTC
TRBJ2-5,NA,TRBV19,TRBD2,CASSIISGRARETQYF,TGTGCCAGTAGTATTATATCCGGGAGGGCCCGAGAGACCCAGTACTTC